Below, 11 T cell receptor beta chains from the same sample are listed, as sequenced in a study of blood T cells in healthy people across ages. It was with a sample-barcoded 5' primer and a J-beta primer mix that a second PCR of roughly 7 to 12 cycles was run. TCRdb analysed the 5' RACE reads with MiXCR anew, one entry per CDR3 protein. The sample lists fewer than 900,000 distinct CDR3 sequences; approximately 39% were seen once. Source material: blood. Receptors were obtained from a woman in her sixties in good health.

This chain connects TRBV20-1 to TRBJ2-3, with 9 bases identical to TRBD2. Germline-derived CDR1 and CDR2 are DFQATT and SNEGSKA (reference sequence). V lost 2 bases, J lost 0 bases, and 0 bases stayed unmatched. This CDR3 is 14 amino acids long. The CDR3 region is CSARLAGSTDTQYF. Here the CDR3 DNA reads TGCAGTGCTAGACTAGCGGGGAGCACAGATACGCAGTATTTT.

The sample holds one count of this clonotype. The DNA of the CDR3 is TGTGCCAGGAGTCCCCAGGGACAGGGAAAAAACATTCAGTACTTC. Protein: CARSPQGQGKNIQYF. J is TRBJ2-4 and V is TRBV19, with 9 bases aligning to TRBD1. With 9 bases clipped from V and 4 bases from J, the junction kept 10 bases outside the gene matches. The germline V gene encodes CDR1 LNHDA and CDR2 SQIVND (reference sequence). CDR3 size: 15 residues.

The chain carries TRBV12-3 or TRBV12-4 and TRBJ2-4; a possible D gene is TRBD1 (6 bases). This CDR3 has 17 residues. The V end was cut by 3 bases, the J end by 0 bases, with 15 bases between. The CDR3 coding sequence is TGTGCCAGCAGTTTCCCGCCGGGACACTTAGCCAAAAACATTCAGTACTTC. It specifies CASSFPPGHLAKNIQYF.

The chain couples TRBV6-2 or TRBV6-3 to TRBJ2-1; 10 bases match TRBD2. Germline CDR1 MNHEY, CDR2 SVGEGT. The V segment lost 2 bases and the J segment 9 bases; nucleotides outside the gene matches: 7. CDR3 length: 15 residues. The CDR3 nucleotides are TGTGCCAGCAGTTACGGAACTAGCGGGAACGGTGAGCAGTTCTTC. This codes for CASSYGTSGNGEQFF.

This clonotype was seen ten or more times. The gene calls are TRBV7-2 and TRBJ2-7; 8 positions agree with TRBD1. CDR1 is SGHTA and CDR2 is FQGNSA in the germline V gene. The CDR3 extends over 13 amino acids. The ends lost 4 bases at V and 6 bases at J; junction bases unmatched: 5. Here the CDR3 reads CASSSQGGVEQYF. Written as DNA, the CDR3 is TGTGCCAGCAGCTCACAGGGGGGCGTCGAGCAGTACTTC.

The chain recombines TRBV20-1 with TRBJ1-5, with D hard to call. This CDR3 contains 12 residues. Germline V gene sequence: CDR1 DFQATT, CDR2 SNEGSKA (reference sequence). Between the trimmed V and J ends, which lost 6 bases and 3 bases, there was a span of 9 bases. The CDR3 loop reads CSAGRNNQPQHF. The CDR3 DNA follows: TGCAGTGCAGGACGAAACAATCAGCCCCAGCATTTT.

A word on this clonotype: The conserved closing phenylalanine or tryptophan is absent in this CDR3, likely reflecting a read error. The CDR3 region is CASRDMGGGAREQYI. The CDR3 DNA follows: TGTGCCAGCAGGGACATGGGCGGGGGGGCCCGAGAGCAGTACATC. J is TRBJ2-7 and V is TRBV12-3 or TRBV12-4, with TRBD2 identical over 9 bases. The CDR3 has 15 amino acids. The J segment lost 7 bases and the V segment lost 6 bases, leaving 13 bases of the junction unmatched.

This clonotype was picked up a small number of times. The V and J genes are TRBV20-1 and TRBJ2-5, with 9 nucleotides matching TRBD2. The assigned J gene may be wrong: the sequence end matches TRBJ2-7 better. The CDR3 length is 14 residues. Per the germline V gene, CDR1 is DFQATT and CDR2 is SNEGSKA (reference sequence). In nucleotides, the CDR3 is TGCAGTGCTAGGCCTAGCGGGAAGCTATACGAGCAGTACTTC. Amino acid sequence: CSARPSGKLYEQYF.

This clonotype is a singleton in its sample. The rearrangement uses TRBV7-9 and TRBJ1-2; D is ambiguous. This CDR3 region has 12 residues. V was cut by 6 bases and J by 4 bases, with 9 bases left in between. Germline V lookup: CDR1 SEHNR, CDR2 FQNEAQ (reference sequence). The CDR3 sequence is CASRPPPYGYTF. Here the CDR3 DNA reads TGTGCCAGCAGGCCCCCACCCTATGGCTACACCTTC.

Only a few counts were recorded for this clonotype. The chain recombines TRBV25-1 with TRBJ2-3; TRBD2 agrees at 7 bases. CDR1 is MGHDK, CDR2 SYGVNS, per germline. Trimming at V came to 6 bases and at J to 0 bases, leaving 6 bases not matched to a gene. This CDR3 has 15 amino acids. The CDR3 protein is CASSRGRVSTDTQYF. For the CDR3, the DNA is TGTGCCAGCAGCCGGGGGAGGGTCAGCACAGATACGCAGTATTTT.

There are a few counts of this clonotype. This chain links TRBV20-1 with TRBJ2-7; the match to TRBD1 covers 10 bases. The CDR3 is 13 residues long. CDR1 DFQATT and CDR2 SNEGSKA come from the germline V gene (reference sequence). The J segment lost 7 bases and the V segment lost 6 bases, leaving 9 bases of the junction unmatched. DNA for the CDR3: TGCAGTGCCCCGACAGGGGGCCTTCGGGAGCAGTACTTC. Translating it yields CSAPTGGLREQYF.